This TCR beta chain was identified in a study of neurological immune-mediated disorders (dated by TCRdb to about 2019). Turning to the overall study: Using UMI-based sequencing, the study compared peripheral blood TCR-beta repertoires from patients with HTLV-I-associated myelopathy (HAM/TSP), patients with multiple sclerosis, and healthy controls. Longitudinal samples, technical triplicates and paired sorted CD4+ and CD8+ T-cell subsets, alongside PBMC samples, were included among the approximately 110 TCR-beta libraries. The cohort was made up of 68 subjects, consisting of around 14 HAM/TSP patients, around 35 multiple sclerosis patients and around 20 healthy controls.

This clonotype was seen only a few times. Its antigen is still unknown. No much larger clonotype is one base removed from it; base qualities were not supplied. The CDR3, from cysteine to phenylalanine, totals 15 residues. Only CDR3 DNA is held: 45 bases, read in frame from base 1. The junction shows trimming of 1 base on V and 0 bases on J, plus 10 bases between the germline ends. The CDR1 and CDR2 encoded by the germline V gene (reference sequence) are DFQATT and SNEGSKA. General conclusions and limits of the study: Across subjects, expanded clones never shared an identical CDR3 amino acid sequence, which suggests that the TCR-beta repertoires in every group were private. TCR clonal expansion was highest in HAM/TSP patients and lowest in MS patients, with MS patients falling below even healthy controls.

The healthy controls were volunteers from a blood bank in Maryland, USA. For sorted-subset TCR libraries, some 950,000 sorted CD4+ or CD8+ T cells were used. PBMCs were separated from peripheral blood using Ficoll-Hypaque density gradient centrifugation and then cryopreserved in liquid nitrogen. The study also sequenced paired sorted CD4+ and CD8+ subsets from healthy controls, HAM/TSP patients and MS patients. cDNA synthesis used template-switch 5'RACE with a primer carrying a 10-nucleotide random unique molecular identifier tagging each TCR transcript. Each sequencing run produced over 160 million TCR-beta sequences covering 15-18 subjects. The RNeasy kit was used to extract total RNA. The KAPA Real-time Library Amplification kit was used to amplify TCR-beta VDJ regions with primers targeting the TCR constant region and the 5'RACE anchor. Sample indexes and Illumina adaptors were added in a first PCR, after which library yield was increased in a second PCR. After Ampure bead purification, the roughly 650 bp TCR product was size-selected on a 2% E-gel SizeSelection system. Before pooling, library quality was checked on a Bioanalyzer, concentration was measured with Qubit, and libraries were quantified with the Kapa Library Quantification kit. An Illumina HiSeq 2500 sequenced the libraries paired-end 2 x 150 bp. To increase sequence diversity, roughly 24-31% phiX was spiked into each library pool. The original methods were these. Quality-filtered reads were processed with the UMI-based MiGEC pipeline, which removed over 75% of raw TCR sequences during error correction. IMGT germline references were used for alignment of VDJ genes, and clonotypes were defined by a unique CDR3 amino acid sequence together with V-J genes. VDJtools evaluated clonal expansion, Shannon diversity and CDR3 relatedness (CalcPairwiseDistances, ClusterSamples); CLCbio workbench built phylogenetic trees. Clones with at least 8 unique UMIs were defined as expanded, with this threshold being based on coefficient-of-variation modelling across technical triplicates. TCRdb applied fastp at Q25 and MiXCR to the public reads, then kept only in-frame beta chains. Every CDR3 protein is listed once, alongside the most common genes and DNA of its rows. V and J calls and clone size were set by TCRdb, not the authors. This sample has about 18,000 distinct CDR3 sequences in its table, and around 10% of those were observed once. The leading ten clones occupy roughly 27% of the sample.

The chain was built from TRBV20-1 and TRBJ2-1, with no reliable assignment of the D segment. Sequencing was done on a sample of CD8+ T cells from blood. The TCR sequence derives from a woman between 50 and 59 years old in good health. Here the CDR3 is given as CSARGPTSSYNEQFF. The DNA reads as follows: TGCAGTGCTAGAGGTCCTACGAGCTCCTACAATGAGCAGTTCTTC.